The clone carrying this T cell receptor (beta chain) was seen only once. No antigen is known for it. In the source study's methods: ImmunoSEQ gave junction-only sequences without quality scores, so filtering differed. Only in-frame clones appear in the TCRdb table, and some are missing; sequencing was by immunoSEQ multiplex PCR. V, J and clone size are taken as reported in that table, and D and trimming were inferred from the DNA itself. The data contain 2 million to 2.5 million clones, roughly 94% of them singletons. J lost 10 bases, V lost 6 bases, and 8 bases had no gene match. Germline V gene sequence: CDR1 MNHNS, CDR2 SASEGT. This CDR3 region has 13 residues. These data are taken from a study of shared clonotypes between healthy human individuals. Study-level findings and limits: Clonotype sharing levels among donors were expected to vary with sequencing depth. Generation of non-shared clonotypes was less probable than generation of clonotypes shared by all four donors. Estimated clonotype richness was generally higher in naive than memory subsets.

The sequenced material came from naive CD4+ T cells sorted from blood. Subset indicated: CD45RA+ positively selected. The rearrangement uses TRBV6-1 and TRBJ1-2, with TRBD1 matching 10 bases. The clonotype comes from a man in his late teens or twenties in good health. The CDR3 nucleotides are TGTGCCAGCAGCCCGGACAGGGGGGTTGCCTACACCTTC. It yields the protein CASSPDRGVAYTF.